The sequence of this T cell receptor beta chain was determined in a study of T cell repertoires in cytomegalovirus infection. Study summary: Both CMV infection and a matching HLA type were indicated by public TCR beta signatures.

V was clipped by 4 bases and J by 5 bases, with 11 bases between them. The CDR3 is 14 amino acids. Germline CDR1 is SEHNR and CDR2 is FQNEAQ (reference sequence). Findings of the study overall: Ex vivo, HLA-C-restricted CMV-specific TCR beta clonotypes prevailed over the rest of the response.

MiXCR, run by TCRdb on the reads, gives a single entry per CDR3 protein. The table lists roughly 920,000 distinct CDR3 sequences, approximately 31% of them singletons, with about an eighth in the top ten. This clonotype was detected once. Its specificity is unknown. The V gene is TRBV7-9, the J gene TRBJ1-4; D is possibly TRBD1 (6 bases). This sequence was found in a human donor in good health (CMV status not recorded). Some clones in this sample may be carry-over from other donors' samples. Sample: cultured CD8+ T cells from PBMCs, taken from culture after CMV antigen stimulation. The CDR3 loop reads CASSSQQGNEKLFF. The DNA for the CDR3 is TGTGCCAGCAGCTCTCAACAGGGAAATGAAAAACTGTTTTTT. Full variable domain (rest looked up from reference TRBV7-9 and TRBJ1-4): DTGVSQNPRHKITKRGQNVTFRCDPISEHNRLYWYRQTLGQGPEFLTYFQNEAQLEKSRLLSDRFSAERPKGSFSTLEIQRTEQGDSAMYLCASSSQQGNEKLFFGSGTQLSVL.